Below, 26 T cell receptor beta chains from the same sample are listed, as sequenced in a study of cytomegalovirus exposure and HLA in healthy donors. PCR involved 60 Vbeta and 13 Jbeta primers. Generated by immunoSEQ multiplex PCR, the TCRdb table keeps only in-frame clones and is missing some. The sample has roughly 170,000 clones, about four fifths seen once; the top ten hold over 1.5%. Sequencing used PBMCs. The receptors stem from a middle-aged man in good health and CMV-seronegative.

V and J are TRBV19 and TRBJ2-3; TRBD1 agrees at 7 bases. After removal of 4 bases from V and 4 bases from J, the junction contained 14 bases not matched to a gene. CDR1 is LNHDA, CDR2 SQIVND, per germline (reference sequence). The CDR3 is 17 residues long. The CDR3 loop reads CASSTRTGRGVADTQYF. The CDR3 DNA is TGTGCCAGTAGTACTAGGACAGGACGGGGCGTCGCAGATACGCAGTATTTT. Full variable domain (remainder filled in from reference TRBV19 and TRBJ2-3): DGGITQSPKYLFRKEGQNVTLSCEQNLNHDAMYWYRQDPGQGLRLIYYSQIVNDFQKGDIAEGYSVSREKKESFPLTVTSAQKNPTAFYLCASSTRTGRGVADTQYFGPGTRLTVL.

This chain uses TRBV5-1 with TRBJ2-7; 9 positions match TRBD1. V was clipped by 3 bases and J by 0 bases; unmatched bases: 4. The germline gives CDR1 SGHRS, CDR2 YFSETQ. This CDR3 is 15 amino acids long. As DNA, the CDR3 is TGCGCCAGCAGCTGGTCGACAGGGGGCTCCTACGAGCAGTACTTC. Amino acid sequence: CASSWSTGGSYEQYF.

The CDR3: CASSERGAKNSPLHF. CDR3 sequence (DNA): TGTGCCAGCAGTGAACGGGGGGCTAAGAATTCACCCCTCCACTTT. The chain joins TRBV6-1 to TRBJ1-6, with D possibly matching TRBD1 (6 bases). V gave up 2 bases and J gave up 7 bases, with 12 bases separating them. Per germline, CDR1 MNHNS and CDR2 SASEGT. The CDR3 runs to 15 residues.

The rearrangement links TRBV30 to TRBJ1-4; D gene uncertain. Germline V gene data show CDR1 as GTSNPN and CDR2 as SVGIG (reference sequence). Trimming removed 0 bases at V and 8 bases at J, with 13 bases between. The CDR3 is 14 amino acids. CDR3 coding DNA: TGTGCCTGGAGTGTCTGGGGAGAGCCAGAAAAACTGTTTTTT. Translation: CAWSVWGEPEKLFF.

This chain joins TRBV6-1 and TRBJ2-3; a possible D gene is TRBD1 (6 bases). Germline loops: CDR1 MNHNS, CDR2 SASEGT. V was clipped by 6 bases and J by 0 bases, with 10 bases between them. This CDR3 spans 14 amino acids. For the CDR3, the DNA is TGTGCCAGCAGAAGGACAGCTAGCACAGATACGCAGTATTTT. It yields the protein CASRRTASTDTQYF.

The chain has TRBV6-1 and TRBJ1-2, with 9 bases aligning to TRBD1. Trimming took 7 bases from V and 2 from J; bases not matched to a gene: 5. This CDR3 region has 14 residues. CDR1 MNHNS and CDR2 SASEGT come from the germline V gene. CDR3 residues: CASNQQGANYGYTF. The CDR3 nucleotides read TGTGCCAGCAACCAACAGGGGGCGAACTATGGCTACACCTTC.

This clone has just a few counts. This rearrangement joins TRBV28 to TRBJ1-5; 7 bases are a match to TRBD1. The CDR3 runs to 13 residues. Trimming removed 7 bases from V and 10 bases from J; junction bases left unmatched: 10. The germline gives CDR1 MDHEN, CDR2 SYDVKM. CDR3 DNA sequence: TGTGCCAGCATACGTCAGGGGGTCAGCCCCCAGCATTTT. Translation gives CASIRQGVSPQHF.

Written as DNA, the CDR3 is TGCGCCAGCAGCTTGTCCTTGGGCGAAAAACTGTTTTTT. This encodes CASSLSLGEKLFF. The V call is TRBV5-1, the J call TRBJ1-4; D not resolved. Germline V gene data show CDR1 as SGHRS and CDR2 as YFSETQ. This CDR3 has 13 residues. Trimming left V 1 base short and J 8 bases short, with 9 bases between.

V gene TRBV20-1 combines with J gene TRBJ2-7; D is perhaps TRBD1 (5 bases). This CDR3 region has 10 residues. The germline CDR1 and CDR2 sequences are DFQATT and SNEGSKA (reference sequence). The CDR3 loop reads CSAGRGEQYF. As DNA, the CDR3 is TGCAGCGCCGGTAGGGGCGAGCAGTACTTC.

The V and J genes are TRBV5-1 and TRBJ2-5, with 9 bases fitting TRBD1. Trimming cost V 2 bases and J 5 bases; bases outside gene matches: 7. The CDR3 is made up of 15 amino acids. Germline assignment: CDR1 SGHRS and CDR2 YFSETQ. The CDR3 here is CASSLQGAGAETQYF. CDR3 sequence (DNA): TGCGCCAGCAGCTTACAGGGGGCGGGGGCGGAGACCCAGTACTTC.

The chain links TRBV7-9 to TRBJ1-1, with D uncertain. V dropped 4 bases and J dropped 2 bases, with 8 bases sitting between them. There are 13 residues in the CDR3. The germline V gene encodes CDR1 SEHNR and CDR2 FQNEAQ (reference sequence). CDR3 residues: CASSSDTNTEAFF. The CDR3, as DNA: TGTGCCAGCAGCTCCGACACAAACACTGAAGCTTTCTTT.

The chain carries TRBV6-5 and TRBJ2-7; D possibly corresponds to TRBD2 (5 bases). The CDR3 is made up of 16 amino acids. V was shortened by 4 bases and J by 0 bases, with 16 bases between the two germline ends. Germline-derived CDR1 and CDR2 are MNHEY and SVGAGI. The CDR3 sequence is CASSSLWRRGSYEQYF. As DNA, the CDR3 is TGTGCCAGCAGTTCCCTATGGAGGCGAGGCTCCTACGAGCAGTACTTC.

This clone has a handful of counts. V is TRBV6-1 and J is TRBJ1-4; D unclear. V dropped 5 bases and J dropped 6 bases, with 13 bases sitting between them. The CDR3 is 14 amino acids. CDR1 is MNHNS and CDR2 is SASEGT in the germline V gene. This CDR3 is CASSSGEVDEKLFF. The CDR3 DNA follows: TGTGCCAGCAGTTCCGGAGAAGTTGATGAAAAACTGTTTTTT.

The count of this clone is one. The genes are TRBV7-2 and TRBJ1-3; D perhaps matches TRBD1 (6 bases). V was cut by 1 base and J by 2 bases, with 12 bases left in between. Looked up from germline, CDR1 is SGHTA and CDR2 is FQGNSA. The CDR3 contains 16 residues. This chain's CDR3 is CASSLGRGATGNTIYF. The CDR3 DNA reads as TGTGCCAGCAGCTTAGGTCGGGGGGCGACTGGAAACACCATATATTTT.

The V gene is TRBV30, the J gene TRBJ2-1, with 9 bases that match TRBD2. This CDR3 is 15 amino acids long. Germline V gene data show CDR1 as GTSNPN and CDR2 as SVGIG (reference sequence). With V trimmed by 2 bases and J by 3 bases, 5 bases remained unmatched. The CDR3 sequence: CAWSRLAGNYNEQFF. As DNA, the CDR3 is TGTGCCTGGAGTCGGCTAGCGGGAAACTACAATGAGCAGTTCTTC.

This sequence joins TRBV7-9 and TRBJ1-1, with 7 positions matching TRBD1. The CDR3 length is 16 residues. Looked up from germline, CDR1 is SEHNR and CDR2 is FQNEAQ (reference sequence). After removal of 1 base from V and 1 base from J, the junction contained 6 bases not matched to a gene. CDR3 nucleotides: TGTGCCAGCAGCTTAGGGTCAGGGGGTAGGAACACTGAAGCTTTCTTT. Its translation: CASSLGSGGRNTEAFF.

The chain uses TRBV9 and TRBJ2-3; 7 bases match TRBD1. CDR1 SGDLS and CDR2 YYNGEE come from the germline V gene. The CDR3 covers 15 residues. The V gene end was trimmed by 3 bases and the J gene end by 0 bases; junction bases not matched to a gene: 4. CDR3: CASSGQGSSTDTQYF. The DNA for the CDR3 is TGTGCCAGCAGCGGACAGGGCTCTAGCACAGATACGCAGTATTTT.

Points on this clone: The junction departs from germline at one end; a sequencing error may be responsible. In nucleotides, the CDR3 is TGTGCTAGCAGCTTAGGTCCCCGGGAGCGTTTTCAGTTCTTC. The encoded protein is CASSLGPRERFQFF. The J gene is TRBJ2-1, the V gene TRBV7-7; possible D gene TRBD2, 6 bases. The germline V gene encodes CDR1 SSHAT and CDR2 FNYEAQ (reference sequence). This CDR3 has 14 amino acids.

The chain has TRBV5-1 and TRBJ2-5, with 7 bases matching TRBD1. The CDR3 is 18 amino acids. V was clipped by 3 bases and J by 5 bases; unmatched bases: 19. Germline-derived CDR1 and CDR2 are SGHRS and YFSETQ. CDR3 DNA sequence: TGCGCCAGCAGCTCTAGGCCCCCAACAGGGGACGGATTCGAGACCCAGTACTTC. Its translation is CASSSRPPTGDGFETQYF.

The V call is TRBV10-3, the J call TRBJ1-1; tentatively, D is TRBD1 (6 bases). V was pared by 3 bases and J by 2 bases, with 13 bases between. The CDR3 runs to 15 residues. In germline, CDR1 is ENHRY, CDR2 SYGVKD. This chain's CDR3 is CAISDSTQGNTEAFF. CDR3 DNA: TGTGCCATCAGTGACTCAACACAGGGAAACACTGAAGCTTTCTTT.

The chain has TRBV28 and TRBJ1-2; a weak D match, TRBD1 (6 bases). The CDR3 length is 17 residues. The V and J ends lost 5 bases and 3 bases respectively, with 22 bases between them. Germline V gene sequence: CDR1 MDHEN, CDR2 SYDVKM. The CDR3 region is CASSLGGASSQDYGYTF. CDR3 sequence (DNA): TGTGCCAGCAGTCTAGGGGGGGCATCAAGCCAGGACTATGGCTACACCTTC.

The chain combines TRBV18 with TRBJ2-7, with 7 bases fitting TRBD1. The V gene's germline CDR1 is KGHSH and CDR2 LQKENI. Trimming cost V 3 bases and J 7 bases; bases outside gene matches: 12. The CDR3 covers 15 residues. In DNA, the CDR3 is TGTGCCAGCTCACCTTCGACAGGGCGTCCGGGAGAGCAGTACTTC. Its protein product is CASSPSTGRPGEQYF.

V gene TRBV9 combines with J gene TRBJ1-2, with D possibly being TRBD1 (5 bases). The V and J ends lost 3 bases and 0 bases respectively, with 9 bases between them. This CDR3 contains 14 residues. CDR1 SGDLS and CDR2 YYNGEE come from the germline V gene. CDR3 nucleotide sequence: TGTGCCAGCAGCGAAGGGGTGGCTAACTATGGCTACACCTTC. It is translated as CASSEGVANYGYTF.

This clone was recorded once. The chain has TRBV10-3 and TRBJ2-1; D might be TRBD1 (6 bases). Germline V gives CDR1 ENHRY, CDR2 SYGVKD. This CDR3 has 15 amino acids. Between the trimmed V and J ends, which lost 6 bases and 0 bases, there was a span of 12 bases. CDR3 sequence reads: CAIRDSDSSYNEQFF. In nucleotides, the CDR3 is TGTGCCATCAGGGATTCGGACAGCTCCTACAATGAGCAGTTCTTC.

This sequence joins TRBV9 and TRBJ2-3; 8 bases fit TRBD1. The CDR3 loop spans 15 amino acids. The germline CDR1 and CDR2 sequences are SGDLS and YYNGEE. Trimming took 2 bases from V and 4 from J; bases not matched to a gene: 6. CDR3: CASSVQGARADTQYF. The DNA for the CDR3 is TGTGCCAGCAGCGTCCAGGGGGCGCGTGCAGATACGCAGTATTTT.

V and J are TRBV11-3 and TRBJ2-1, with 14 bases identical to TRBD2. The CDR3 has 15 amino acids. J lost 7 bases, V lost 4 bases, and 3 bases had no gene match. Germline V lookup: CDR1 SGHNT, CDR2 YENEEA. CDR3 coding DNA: TGTGCCAGCAGCTCCGGACTAGCGGGAGGAAATGAGCAGTTCTTC. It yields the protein CASSSGLAGGNEQFF.